The next 14 T cell receptor beta chains were all read from a single sample in a study of T cell repertoires in cytomegalovirus infection. TCRdb itself ran the reads through MiXCR, one entry per CDR3 protein. This sample yields about 770,000 distinct CDR3 sequences, of which 29% are seen a single time; about an eighth belongs to the top ten. The antigens for these receptors are not known. The material was cultured CD8+ T cells from PBMCs, obtained from culture after CMV antigen stimulation. The receptors derive from a human donor in good health (CMV status not recorded). Some clones in this sample may be carry-over from other donors' samples.

J is TRBJ1-2 and V is TRBV6-5; 9 nucleotides match TRBD1. The CDR3 runs to 15 residues. V trimming: 4 bases; J trimming: 8 bases; junction bases outside the gene matches: 11. The germline gives CDR1 MNHEY, CDR2 SVGAGI. CDR3 in amino acids: CASSFDRGSSWGYTF. The CDR3 bases are TGTGCCAGCAGTTTCGACAGGGGGTCCTCTTGGGGCTACACCTTC.

The V and J genes are TRBV29-1 and TRBJ1-1; 10 bases are shared with TRBD1. Unmatched junction bases numbered 7, after V lost 6 bases and J lost 6 bases. The germline V gene has CDR1 SQVTM and CDR2 ANQGSEA. The CDR3 runs to 13 residues. Here the CDR3 reads CSVQTGGAPEAFF. For the CDR3, the DNA is TGCAGCGTGCAGACAGGGGGCGCGCCTGAAGCTTTCTTT.

The genes are TRBV11-1 and TRBJ2-3; 12 bases match TRBD1. J was trimmed by 5 bases and V by 3 bases; bases with no gene match: 9. This CDR3 contains 17 residues. Germline V gene data show CDR1 as SGHAT and CDR2 as FQDESV (reference sequence). The CDR3 loop reads CASSFYRDRGRKDTQYF. The CDR3, as DNA: TGTGCCAGCAGCTTTTACCGGGACAGGGGGCGTAAAGATACGCAGTATTTT.

The table lists this clonotype with a few counts. The chain combines TRBV12-3 or TRBV12-4 with TRBJ2-2; 9 bases match TRBD1. The CDR3 is 16 amino acids. Trimming at V came to 6 bases and at J to 1 base, leaving 6 bases not matched to a gene. CDR3 protein: CASRRPGQGNTGELFF. DNA of the CDR3: TGTGCCAGCAGGCGGCCGGGACAGGGGAACACCGGGGAGCTGTTTTTT.

The V call is TRBV27, the J call TRBJ2-5, with TRBD2 identical over 11 bases. V was pared by 1 base and J by 5 bases, with 12 bases of the junction left unmatched. The CDR3 consists of 18 residues. The germline V gene encodes CDR1 MNHEY and CDR2 SMNVEV (reference sequence). The chain's CDR3 is CASSLLGSSGGSRETQYF. In DNA form, the CDR3 reads TGTGCCAGCAGTTTATTAGGGTCTAGCGGGGGGTCTCGGGAGACCCAGTACTTC.

This clonotype was seen repeatedly, ten times or more. This chain uses TRBV7-2 with TRBJ2-1; D unclear. Deletions cut 5 bases from V and 9 bases from J, with 11 bases between. The CDR3 has 12 residues. Germline V lookup: CDR1 SGHTA, CDR2 FQGNSA. The CDR3 region is CASSLDLIEQFF. The CDR3 bases are TGTGCCAGCAGCCTAGATCTTATTGAGCAGTTCTTC.

In this sample, this clonotype turned up many times. This chain uses TRBV7-6 with TRBJ1-3; the D is unclear. V was pared by 4 bases and J by 0 bases, with 13 bases between. This CDR3 spans 16 amino acids. Looked up from germline, CDR1 is SGHVS and CDR2 is FNYEAQ. CDR3 DNA: TGTGCCAGCAGCTACAGCGCCGGCCGCTCTGGAAACACCATATATTTT. Its translation is CASSYSAGRSGNTIYF.

The chain uses TRBV6-5 and TRBJ2-3, with D possibly being TRBD1 or TRBD2 (5 bases each). Germline V gene data show CDR1 as MNHEY and CDR2 as SVGAGI. The CDR3 spans 14 residues. Trimming removed 3 bases from V and 4 bases from J, with 11 bases in between. This chain's CDR3 is CASSYAGSADTQYF. DNA for the CDR3: TGTGCCAGCAGTTATGCAGGGAGCGCAGATACGCAGTATTTT.

V gene TRBV11-1 combines with J gene TRBJ1-2; no firm D call. Germline loops: CDR1 SGHAT, CDR2 FQDESV (reference sequence). The CDR3 totals 12 residues. Trimming pared 6 bases from V and 7 bases from J, leaving 12 bases between. As DNA, the CDR3 is TGTGCCAGCAGTGAGGAGGAGTTTGGCTACACCTTC. Translating gives CASSEEEFGYTF.

This clonotype occurred many times. The chain employs TRBV7-2 and TRBJ1-2, with a weak D call TRBD1 (6 bases). V gave up 5 bases and J gave up 7 bases, with 11 bases separating them. CDR1 is SGHTA and CDR2 is FQGNSA in the germline V gene. This CDR3 has 12 residues. The chain's CDR3 is CASSETGSGYTF. The DNA for the CDR3 is TGTGCCAGCAGCGAAACAGGGAGTGGCTACACCTTC.

The chain is built from TRBV20-1 and TRBJ2-7; D gene ambiguous. In germline, CDR1 is DFQATT, CDR2 SNEGSKA (reference sequence). The CDR3 covers 13 residues. Trimming stripped 2 bases from V and 1 base from J, with 9 bases between. The CDR3 nucleotides are TGCAGTGCTAGATCTAGGAATTCCTACGAGCAGTACTTC. Translated, it gives CSARSRNSYEQYF.

The chain couples TRBV10-3 to TRBJ1-6; 10 nucleotides agree with TRBD1. CDR3 length equals 17 residues. With 5 bases clipped from V and 7 bases from J, the junction kept 11 bases outside the gene matches. The germline CDR1 and CDR2 sequences are ENHRY and SYGVKD. The CDR3 DNA follows: TGTGCCATCAGTCACCCCCGGGACAGGGGAGGGAATTCACCCCTCCACTTT. This gives the protein CAISHPRDRGGNSPLHF.

This clonotype turned up a few times. The J gene is TRBJ1-1, the V gene TRBV15, with 8 bases identical to TRBD1. The germline CDR1 and CDR2 sequences are LNHNV and YYDKDF (reference sequence). Germline trimming cut 6 bases from V and 1 base from J; bases unmatched to any gene: 4. The CDR3 loop spans 14 amino acids. Here the CDR3 reads CATSPGTGNTEAFF. The CDR3 DNA reads TGTGCCACCAGTCCCGGGACAGGGAACACTGAAGCTTTCTTT.

This chain links TRBV27 with TRBJ1-6; D is unclear. Germline-derived CDR1 and CDR2 are MNHEY and SMNVEV (reference sequence). V lost 5 bases and J 2 bases, leaving 10 bases between the germline ends. The CDR3 runs 15 residues. The CDR3 protein is CASSPPGPYNSPLHF. The CDR3 DNA is TGTGCCAGCAGTCCCCCGGGTCCCTATAATTCACCCCTCCACTTT.